The T cell receptor (beta chain) under discussion was sequenced for a study of spatial heterogeneity in lung cancer. Study-wide results and caveats: Expanded intratumoral alpha and beta TCR counts tracked tumor mutation counts.

Time point meaning: sample taken at primary tumor resection. Frozen PBMC, nontumor lung or tumor provided whole RNA, which was sequenced unsorted. Germline assignment: CDR1 ENHRY and CDR2 SYGVKD. The V gene end was trimmed by 2 bases and the J gene end by 0 bases; junction bases not matched to a gene: 1. The CDR3 is made up of 15 amino acids. This clonotype came up many times. The antigen is undetermined. Every TCR cDNA molecule bore a unique molecular identifier. TCRdb recomputed calls from the 5' RACE reads with MiXCR, one row per CDR3 protein. The sample holds 7,000 to 10,000 distinct CDR3 sequences, 2.9% seen once.

This clonotype was sampled from a male donor with early-stage non-small cell lung cancer. Sequences were derived from lung tumor tissue, sampled at surgery. The chain uses TRBV10-3 and TRBJ1-5, with 7 bases lining up with TRBD1. This chain's CDR3 is CAISEGTASNQPQHF. DNA for the CDR3: TGTGCCATCAGTGAGGGGACAGCTAGCAATCAGCCCCAGCATTTT.